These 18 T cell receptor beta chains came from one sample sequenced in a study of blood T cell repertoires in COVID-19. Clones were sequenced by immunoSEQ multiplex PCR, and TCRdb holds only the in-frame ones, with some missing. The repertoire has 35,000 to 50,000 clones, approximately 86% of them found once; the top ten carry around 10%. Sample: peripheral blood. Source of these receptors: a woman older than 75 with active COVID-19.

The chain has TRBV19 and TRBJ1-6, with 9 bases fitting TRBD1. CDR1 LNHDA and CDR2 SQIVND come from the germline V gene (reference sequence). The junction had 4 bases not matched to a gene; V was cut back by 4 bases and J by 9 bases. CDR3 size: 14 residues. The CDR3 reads CASSTTGGSSPLHF. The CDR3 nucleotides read TGTGCCAGTAGTACCACAGGGGGCTCTTCACCCCTCCACTTT. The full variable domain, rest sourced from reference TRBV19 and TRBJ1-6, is DGGITQSPKYLFRKEGQNVTLSCEQNLNHDAMYWYRQDPGQGLRLIYYSQIVNDFQKGDIAEGYSVSREKKESFPLTVTSAQKNPTAFYLCASSTTGGSSPLHFGNGTRLTVT.

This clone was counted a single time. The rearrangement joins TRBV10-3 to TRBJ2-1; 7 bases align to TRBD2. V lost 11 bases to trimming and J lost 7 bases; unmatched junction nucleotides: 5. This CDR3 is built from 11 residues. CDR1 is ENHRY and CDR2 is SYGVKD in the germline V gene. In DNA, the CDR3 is TGTGCCTCAGGTAGCGGGAATGAGCAGTTCTTC. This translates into CASGSGNEQFF.

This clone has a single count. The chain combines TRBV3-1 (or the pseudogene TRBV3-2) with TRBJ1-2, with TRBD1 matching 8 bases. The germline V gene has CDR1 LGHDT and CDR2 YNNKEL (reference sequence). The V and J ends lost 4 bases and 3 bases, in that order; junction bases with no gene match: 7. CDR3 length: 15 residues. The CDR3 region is CASSRQTGGDYGYTF. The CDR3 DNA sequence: TGTGCCAGCAGCCGCCAAACAGGGGGGGACTATGGCTACACCTTC.

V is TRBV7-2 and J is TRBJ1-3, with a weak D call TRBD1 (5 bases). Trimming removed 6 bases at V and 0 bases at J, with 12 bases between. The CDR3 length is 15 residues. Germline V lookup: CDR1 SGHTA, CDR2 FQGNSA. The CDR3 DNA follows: TGTGCCAGCAGACAAGGGGAAGGCTCTGGAAACACCATATATTTT. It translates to CASRQGEGSGNTIYF.

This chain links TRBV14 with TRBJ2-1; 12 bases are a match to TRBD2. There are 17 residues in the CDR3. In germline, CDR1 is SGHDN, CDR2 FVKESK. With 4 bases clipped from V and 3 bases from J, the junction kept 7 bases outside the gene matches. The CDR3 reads CASSPRLAGVLYNEQFF. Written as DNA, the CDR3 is TGTGCCAGCAGCCCCCGACTAGCGGGGGTCCTCTACAATGAGCAGTTCTTC.

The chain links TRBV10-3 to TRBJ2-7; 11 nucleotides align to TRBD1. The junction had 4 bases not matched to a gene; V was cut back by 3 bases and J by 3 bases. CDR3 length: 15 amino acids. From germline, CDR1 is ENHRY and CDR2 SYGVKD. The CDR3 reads CAISDTGTGGYEQYF. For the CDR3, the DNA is TGTGCCATCAGTGATACCGGGACAGGGGGCTACGAGCAGTACTTC.

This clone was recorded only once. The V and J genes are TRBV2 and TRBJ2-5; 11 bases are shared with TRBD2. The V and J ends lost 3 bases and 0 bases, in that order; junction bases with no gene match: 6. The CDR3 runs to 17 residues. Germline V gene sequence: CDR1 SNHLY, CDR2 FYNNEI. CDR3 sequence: CASSEGLAAPYQETQYF. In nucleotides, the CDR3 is TGTGCCAGCAGTGAGGGACTAGCGGCTCCGTACCAAGAGACCCAGTACTTC. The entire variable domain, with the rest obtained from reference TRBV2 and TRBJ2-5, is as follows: EPEVTQTPSHQVTQMGQEVILRCVPISNHLYFYWYRQILGQKVEFLVSFYNNEISEKSEIFDDQFSVERPDGSNFTLKIRSTKLEDSAMYFCASSEGLAAPYQETQYFGPGTRLLVL.

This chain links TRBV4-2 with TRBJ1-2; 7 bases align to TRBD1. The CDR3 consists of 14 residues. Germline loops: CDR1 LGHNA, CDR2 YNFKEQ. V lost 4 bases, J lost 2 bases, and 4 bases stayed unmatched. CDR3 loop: CASSPGQLNYGYTF. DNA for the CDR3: TGTGCCAGCAGCCCGGGACAGTTGAACTATGGCTACACCTTC.

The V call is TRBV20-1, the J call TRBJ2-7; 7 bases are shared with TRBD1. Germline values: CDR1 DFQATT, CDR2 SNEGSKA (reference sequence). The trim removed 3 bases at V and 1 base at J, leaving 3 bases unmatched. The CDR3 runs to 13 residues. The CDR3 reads CSASRDRSYEQYF. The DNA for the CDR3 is TGCAGTGCTAGTCGGGACAGATCCTACGAGCAGTACTTC.

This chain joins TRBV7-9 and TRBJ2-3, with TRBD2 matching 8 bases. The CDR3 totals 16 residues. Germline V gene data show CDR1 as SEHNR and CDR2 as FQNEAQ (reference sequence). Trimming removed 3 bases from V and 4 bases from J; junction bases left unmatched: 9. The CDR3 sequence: CASSFEVGGAADTQYF. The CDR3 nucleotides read TGTGCCAGCAGCTTCGAGGTCGGGGGGGCTGCAGATACGCAGTATTTT.

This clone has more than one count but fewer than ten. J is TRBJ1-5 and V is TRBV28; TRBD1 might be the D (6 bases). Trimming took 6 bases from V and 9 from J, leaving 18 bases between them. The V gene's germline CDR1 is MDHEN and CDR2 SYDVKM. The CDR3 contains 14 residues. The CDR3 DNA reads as TGTGCCAGCAGATCCACAGGGTCTGGGTCGCCCCAGCATTTT. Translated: CASRSTGSGSPQHF.

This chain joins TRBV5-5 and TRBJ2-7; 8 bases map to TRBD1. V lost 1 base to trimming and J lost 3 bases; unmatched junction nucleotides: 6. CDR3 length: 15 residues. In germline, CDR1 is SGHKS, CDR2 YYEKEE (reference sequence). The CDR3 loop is CASSLLRDRNYEQYF. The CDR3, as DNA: TGTGCCAGCAGCTTGCTCCGGGACAGGAACTACGAGCAGTACTTC.

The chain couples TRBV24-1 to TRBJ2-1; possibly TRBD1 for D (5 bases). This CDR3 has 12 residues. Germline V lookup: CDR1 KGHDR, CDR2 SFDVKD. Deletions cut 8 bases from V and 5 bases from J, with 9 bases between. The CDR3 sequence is CATKTVNNEQFF. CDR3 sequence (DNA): TGTGCCACCAAGACAGTTAACAATGAGCAGTTCTTC.

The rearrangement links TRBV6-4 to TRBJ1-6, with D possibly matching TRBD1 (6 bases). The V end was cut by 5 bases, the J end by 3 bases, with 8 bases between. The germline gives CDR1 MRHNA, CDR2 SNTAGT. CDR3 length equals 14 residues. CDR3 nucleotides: TGTGCCAGCAGTTTGGGACACTATAATTCACCCCTCCACTTT. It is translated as CASSLGHYNSPLHF.

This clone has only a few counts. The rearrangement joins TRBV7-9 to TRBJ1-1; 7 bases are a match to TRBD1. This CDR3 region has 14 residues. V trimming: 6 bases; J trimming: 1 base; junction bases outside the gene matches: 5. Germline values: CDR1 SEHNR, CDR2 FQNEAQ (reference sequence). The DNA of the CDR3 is TGTGCCAGCAGGAGACGACAGGGGAACACTGAAGCTTTCTTT. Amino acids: CASRRRQGNTEAFF.

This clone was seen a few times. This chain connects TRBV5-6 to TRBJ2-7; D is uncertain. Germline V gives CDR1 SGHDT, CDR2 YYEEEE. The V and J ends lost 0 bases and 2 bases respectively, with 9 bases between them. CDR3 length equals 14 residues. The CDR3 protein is CASSLEEETYEQYF. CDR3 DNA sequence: TGTGCCAGCAGCTTGGAAGAGGAAACCTACGAGCAGTACTTC.

CDR3 sequence (DNA): TGTGCCAGTAGTATAATGGGCGTCACCTCTAGCAATCAGCCCCAGCATTTT. The encoded protein is CASSIMGVTSSNQPQHF. This chain joins TRBV19 and TRBJ1-5; D is undetermined. The germline CDR1 and CDR2 sequences are LNHDA and SQIVND (reference sequence). The length of the CDR3 is 17 residues. The germline V and J ends were trimmed by 2 bases and 0 bases, with 14 bases remaining between them.

In nucleotides, the CDR3 is TGTGCCAGCAGCTTAGGTAGCGGGGGGGCAGATACGCAGTATTTT. It is translated as CASSLGSGGADTQYF. V is TRBV7-3 and J is TRBJ2-3; TRBD2 aligns across 11 bases. CDR3 length: 15 amino acids. The V gene's germline CDR1 is SGHTA and CDR2 FQGTGA. J was trimmed by 4 bases and V by 2 bases; bases with no gene match: 2.